The 27 T cell receptor beta chains reported below all come from one sample, sequenced in a study of blood T cell repertoires in COVID-19. This table comes from immunoSEQ multiplex PCR, and its TCRdb copy is limited to in-frame clones, with some not included. The sample lists around 190,000 clones, roughly 79% occurring once. Specimen: peripheral blood. These receptors were collected from a woman in her thirties or forties with COVID-19, enrolled during active disease.

The J gene is TRBJ2-7, the V gene TRBV7-8; D perhaps matches TRBD1 (6 bases). Germline V lookup: CDR1 SGHVS, CDR2 FQNEAQ. V was shortened by 4 bases and J by 3 bases, with 13 bases between the two germline ends. This CDR3 comprises 14 residues. The CDR3 region is CASSYQTDSYEQYV. CDR3 nucleotides: TGTGCCAGCAGCTATCAAACGGACAGCTACGAGCAGTACGTC.

This sequence joins TRBV29-1 and TRBJ2-5; D is ambiguous. The V end was cut by 8 bases, the J end by 1 base, with 14 bases between. Germline loops: CDR1 SQVTM, CDR2 ANQGSEA. CDR3 size: 13 residues. The CDR3 loop is CSPIVLSQETQYF. CDR3 sequence (DNA): TGCAGCCCAATCGTACTGTCCCAAGAGACCCAGTACTTC.

This clone is labeled medium-sized. This chain uses TRBV7-9 with TRBJ2-2, with 7 bases that match TRBD2. Germline V gene sequence: CDR1 SEHNR, CDR2 FQNEAQ (reference sequence). This CDR3 spans 13 amino acids. Unmatched junction bases numbered 2, after V lost 4 bases and J lost 6 bases. CDR3 amino acids: CASSYSGAGELFF. The CDR3 bases are TGTGCCAGCAGCTACAGCGGGGCCGGGGAGCTGTTTTTT.

On this clone: One junction end does not reproduce the germline sequence, and a read error may be involved. V is TRBV28 and J is TRBJ1-5; perhaps TRBD1 as D (5 bases). The CDR3 runs 12 residues. Germline values: CDR1 MDHEN, CDR2 SYDVKM. CDR3 sequence (DNA): TGCGTGGTCGGGGGTGGCAATCAGCCCCAGCATTTT. It encodes CVVGGGNQPQHF.

This clone was found a few times. V usage is TRBV7-9 and J usage is TRBJ1-2, with 10 bases matching TRBD1. The CDR3 totals 17 residues. From germline, CDR1 is SEHNR and CDR2 FQNEAQ (reference sequence). Trimming took 5 bases from V and 2 from J; bases not matched to a gene: 11. The CDR3 protein is CASSPGTGVLRNYGYTF. CDR3 in DNA: TGTGCCAGCAGCCCCGGGACAGGGGTTTTGCGAAACTATGGCTACACCTTC.

The V call is TRBV2, the J call TRBJ2-5; D not resolved. This CDR3 region has 13 residues. Germline V gene sequence: CDR1 SNHLY, CDR2 FYNNEI. The germline V and J ends were trimmed by 2 bases and 4 bases, with 8 bases remaining between them. The CDR3 nucleotides read TGTGCCAGCAGTGAACGAGTGAGAGAGACCCAGTACTTC. This codes for CASSERVRETQYF.

The V call is TRBV19, the J call TRBJ2-3; 12 positions match TRBD2. V lost 2 bases, J lost 2 bases, and 14 bases stayed unmatched. The CDR3 is made up of 20 amino acids. The germline V gene encodes CDR1 LNHDA and CDR2 SQIVND (reference sequence). The CDR3 spells CASSIFPARLAGEVTDTQYF. CDR3 coding DNA: TGTGCCAGTAGTATATTTCCAGCCCGACTAGCGGGGGAGGTCACAGATACGCAGTATTTT.

V usage is TRBV6-5 and J usage is TRBJ2-1; D possibly corresponds to TRBD2 (6 bases). The CDR3 spans 15 residues. V shed 6 bases and J shed 1 base, with 13 bases lying between them. The germline V gene has CDR1 MNHEY and CDR2 SVGAGI. The CDR3 is CASSRVSGSYNEQFF. The CDR3 DNA sequence: TGTGCCAGCAGCCGAGTTAGCGGTTCCTACAATGAGCAGTTCTTC.

This clone was observed once. This chain links TRBV6-2 or TRBV6-3 with TRBJ1-5; D remains ambiguous. Trimming shortened V by 5 bases and J by 7 bases, and 9 bases separated the two germline ends. This CDR3 spans 12 amino acids. In germline, CDR1 is MNHEY, CDR2 SVGEGT. This CDR3 is CASSTLVQPQHF. In nucleotides, the CDR3 is TGTGCCAGCAGTACCTTAGTCCAGCCCCAGCATTTT.

V and J are TRBV19 and TRBJ2-3, with 7 bases matching TRBD2. CDR3 length: 17 residues. The J segment lost 5 bases and the V segment lost 3 bases, leaving 14 bases of the junction unmatched. Per the germline V gene, CDR1 is LNHDA and CDR2 is SQIVND (reference sequence). As DNA, the CDR3 is TGTGCCAGTAGTATTAGTCGGACTAGTTTCCTTGGAGATACGCAGTATTTT. Residues: CASSISRTSFLGDTQYF.

A remark on this clone: One end of the junction is discordant with germline, which a read error may explain. The chain uses TRBV6-5 and TRBJ1-2; D remains unclear. Germline CDR1 is MNHEY and CDR2 is SVGAGI. The CDR3 runs 14 residues. The CDR3 loop reads CVSKPGISGYGYTF. CDR3 DNA: TGTGTCAGCAAGCCAGGCATATCCGGATATGGCTACACCTTC.

This rearrangement joins TRBV29-1 to TRBJ2-7; 9 positions agree with TRBD2. CDR3 length: 14 amino acids. The V gene end was trimmed by 6 bases and the J gene end by 1 base; junction bases not matched to a gene: 7. Germline loops: CDR1 SQVTM, CDR2 ANQGSEA. The CDR3 sequence is CSVILAGLSYEQYF. CDR3 DNA: TGCAGCGTCATTCTAGCGGGACTGTCCTACGAGCAGTACTTC.

A word on this clone: This CDR3 is also generated by other DNA sequences in the sample. This chain links TRBV12-3 or TRBV12-4 with TRBJ1-2; D is perhaps TRBD1 (5 bases). V was trimmed by 6 bases and J by 4 bases, leaving 12 bases between them. This CDR3 is 13 amino acids long. In DNA, the CDR3 is TGTGCCAGCAGCCTTGGAGGGGCCTATGGCTACACCTTC. This codes for CASSLGGAYGYTF.

The chain uses TRBV5-4 and TRBJ2-5; 7 bases agree with TRBD2. The CDR3 is 15 amino acids. The V segment lost 4 bases and the J segment 0 bases; nucleotides outside the gene matches: 6. Per the germline V gene, CDR1 is SGHNT and CDR2 is YYREEE (reference sequence). DNA of the CDR3: TGTGCCAGCAGCCACGGGGGGACGTACCAAGAGACCCAGTACTTC. This encodes CASSHGGTYQETQYF.

Comment on this clone: Other DNA sequences in the same sample also yield this CDR3. V is TRBV29-1 and J is TRBJ2-1; 14 bases are a match to TRBD2. The CDR3 loop spans 17 amino acids. Per germline, CDR1 SQVTM and CDR2 ANQGSEA. The trim removed 1 base at V and 4 bases at J, leaving 6 bases unmatched. CDR3 DNA sequence: TGCAGCGTTGAAGGGGGACTAGCGGGAGTGGGGTACAATGAGCAGTTCTTC. This encodes CSVEGGLAGVGYNEQFF.

The chain uses TRBV5-6 and TRBJ2-3, with D possibly TRBD2 on 6 matching bases. Between the trimmed V and J ends, which lost 3 bases and 4 bases, there was a span of 18 bases. The CDR3 contains 16 residues. Looked up from germline, CDR1 is SGHDT and CDR2 is YYEEEE. CDR3 coding DNA: TGTGCCAGCAGCTCGGTACGTAGCGGAAGGGCAGATACGCAGTATTTT. Its translation: CASSSVRSGRADTQYF.

The V call is TRBV12-3 or TRBV12-4, the J call TRBJ2-7; D remains unclear. CDR3 length equals 12 residues. Trimming left V 2 bases short and J 3 bases short, with 5 bases between. The chain's CDR3 is CASSLSGYEQYV. The CDR3 DNA reads TGTGCCAGCAGTTTATCGGGCTACGAGCAGTACGTC.

CDR3 region: CASTLPGEVGYTF. The CDR3 nucleotides are TGTGCCAGCACCCTTCCGGGGGAAGTGGGCTACACCTTC. J is TRBJ1-2 and V is TRBV6-6; possibly TRBD1 for D (5 bases). V lost 7 bases, J lost 8 bases, and 17 bases lay in between. From germline, CDR1 is MNHNY and CDR2 SVGAGI (reference sequence). This CDR3 comprises 13 residues.

The gene calls are TRBV5-8 and TRBJ2-7, with D possibly being TRBD2 (6 bases). Germline loops: CDR1 SGHTS, CDR2 YDEGEE. CDR3 length: 15 residues. The V and J ends lost 4 bases and 1 base respectively, with 15 bases between them. CDR3 in amino acids: CASSLTTGESYEQYV. The CDR3 region has the DNA TGTGCCAGCAGCCTAACTACGGGGGAATCCTACGAGCAGTACGTC.

The genes are TRBV19 and TRBJ2-1, with D maybe TRBD1 (7 bases). With 5 bases removed from V and 9 bases from J, the gap between germline ends came to 20 bases. Germline V CDR1 and CDR2: LNHDA, SQIVND (reference sequence). There are 15 residues in the CDR3. DNA of the CDR3: TGTGCCAGTAGTCCTACGCTTGGAGGGGGCGGTGAGCAGTTCTTC. It translates to CASSPTLGGGGEQFF. The whole variable domain, filled in from reference TRBV19 and TRBJ2-1, reads DGGITQSPKYLFRKEGQNVTLSCEQNLNHDAMYWYRQDPGQGLRLIYYSQIVNDFQKGDIAEGYSVSREKKESFPLTVTSAQKNPTAFYLCASSPTLGGGGEQFFGPGTRLTVL.

V usage is TRBV13 and J usage is TRBJ2-1; D remains unclear. V lost 3 bases to trimming and J lost 0 bases, with 9 bases between them. Germline V gene data show CDR1 as PRHDT and CDR2 as FYEKMQ (reference sequence). The CDR3 is 15 residues long. CDR3 DNA: TGTGCCAGCAGCTTGTCTACGAGCTCCTACAATGAGCAGTTCTTC. It encodes CASSLSTSSYNEQFF.

The chain joins TRBV4-1 to TRBJ2-1; 12 positions match TRBD2. From germline, CDR1 is MGHRA and CDR2 YSYEKL. The CDR3 is made up of 17 amino acids. The V and J ends lost 1 base and 7 bases, in that order; junction bases with no gene match: 8. The CDR3 DNA is TGCGCCAGCAGCCAAGCCACCCTAGCGGGAGGGCGTAATGAGCAGTTCTTC. Encoded protein: CASSQATLAGGRNEQFF.

V usage is TRBV30 and J usage is TRBJ1-2; D gene uncertain. V was clipped by 5 bases and J by 0 bases, with 10 bases between them. This CDR3 region has 13 residues. CDR1 and CDR2 from the germline V gene are GTSNPN and SVGIG (reference sequence). This CDR3 is CAWGLTSNYGYTF. The DNA of the CDR3 is TGTGCCTGGGGGCTTACATCTAACTATGGCTACACCTTC. The entire variable domain, with the rest obtained from reference TRBV30 and TRBJ1-2, is as follows: SQTIHQWPATLVQPVGSPLSLECTVEGTSNPNLYWYRQAAGRGLQLLFYSVGIGQISSEVPQNLSASRPQDRQFILSSKKLLLSDSGFYLCAWGLTSNYGYTFGSGTRLTVV.

The chain employs TRBV15 and TRBJ1-1; TRBD1 might be the D (5 bases). This CDR3 region has 15 residues. Deletions cut 1 base from V and 0 bases from J, with 9 bases between. Germline CDR1 and CDR2: LNHNV and YYDKDF (reference sequence). The CDR3 bases are TGTGCCACCAGCAGAGGGGGCAGGGTGAACACTGAAGCTTTCTTT. This codes for CATSRGGRVNTEAFF.

V gene TRBV10-3 combines with J gene TRBJ1-5; D is unclear. CDR3 size: 17 residues. Germline CDR1 ENHRY, CDR2 SYGVKD. Trimming cost V 0 bases and J 2 bases, with 14 bases left between them. CDR3 sequence reads: CAISESARGMGNQPQHF. CDR3 sequence (DNA): TGTGCCATCAGTGAGTCTGCGCGGGGTATGGGCAATCAGCCCCAGCATTTT.

The chain uses TRBV30 and TRBJ2-5; 9 nucleotides match TRBD1. The V and J ends lost 1 base and 3 bases, in that order; junction bases with no gene match: 0. The length of the CDR3 is 13 residues. Germline values: CDR1 GTSNPN, CDR2 SVGIG (reference sequence). The CDR3 loop is CAWSGQGEETQYF. CDR3 DNA sequence: TGTGCCTGGAGTGGACAGGGGGAAGAGACCCAGTACTTC.

CDR3 in amino acids: CASSPWGVSDNEQFF. The CDR3 nucleotides read TGTGCCAGCAGTCCCTGGGGGGTTTCGGACAATGAGCAGTTCTTC. The J gene is TRBJ2-1, the V gene TRBV27; the D gene is possibly TRBD2 (6 bases). V lost 5 bases, J lost 5 bases, and 16 bases lay in between. This CDR3 has 15 residues. Germline V gene sequence: CDR1 MNHEY, CDR2 SMNVEV (reference sequence).